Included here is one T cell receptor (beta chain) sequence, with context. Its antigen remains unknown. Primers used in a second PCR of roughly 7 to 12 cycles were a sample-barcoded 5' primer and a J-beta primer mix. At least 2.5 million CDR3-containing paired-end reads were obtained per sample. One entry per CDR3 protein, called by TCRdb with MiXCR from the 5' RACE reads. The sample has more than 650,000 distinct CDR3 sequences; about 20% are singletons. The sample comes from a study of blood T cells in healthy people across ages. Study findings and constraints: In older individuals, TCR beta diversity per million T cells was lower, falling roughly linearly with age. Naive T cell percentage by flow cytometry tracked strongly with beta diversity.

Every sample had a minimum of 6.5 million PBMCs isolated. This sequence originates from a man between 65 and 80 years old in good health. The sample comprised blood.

CDR3 in amino acids: CASSSEAGTATNEKLFF. The CDR3 DNA is TGTGCCAGCAGCTCCGAGGCCGGGACAGCTACTAATGAAAAACTGTTTTTT. This chain connects TRBV9 to TRBJ1-4; 7 bases agree with TRBD1. The CDR3 is 17 amino acids. Germline CDR1 SGDLS, CDR2 YYNGEE. Unmatched junction bases numbered 11, after V lost 4 bases and J lost 2 bases.